This T cell receptor beta chain was captured by sequencing in a study of blood T cell repertoires in COVID-19. V shed 3 bases and J 2 bases; nucleotides not matched to a gene: 7. The germline V gene encodes CDR1 DFQATT and CDR2 SNEGSKA (reference sequence). This CDR3 comprises 15 residues. Seattle enrolled patients during active infection and tracked them longitudinally. As handled by the study authors: Reference gene primer amplification gave estimated nucleated cell counts. Data came from immunoSEQ multiplex PCR; TCRdb stores just in-frame clones and leaves some out. The V and J calls and clone size come from that table; D and trimming were worked out from the DNA. The sample holds more than 25,000 clones, 70% to 90% seen once.

The source is a woman of 80 years or more with COVID-19, enrolled during active disease. Sequencing was done on a sample of peripheral blood. The chain links TRBV20-1 to TRBJ1-5; 7 positions match TRBD1. CDR3 DNA sequence: TGCAGTGCTAGTGACAGGGTAGAGGGCAATCAGCCCCAGCATTTT. Protein sequence: CSASDRVEGNQPQHF.